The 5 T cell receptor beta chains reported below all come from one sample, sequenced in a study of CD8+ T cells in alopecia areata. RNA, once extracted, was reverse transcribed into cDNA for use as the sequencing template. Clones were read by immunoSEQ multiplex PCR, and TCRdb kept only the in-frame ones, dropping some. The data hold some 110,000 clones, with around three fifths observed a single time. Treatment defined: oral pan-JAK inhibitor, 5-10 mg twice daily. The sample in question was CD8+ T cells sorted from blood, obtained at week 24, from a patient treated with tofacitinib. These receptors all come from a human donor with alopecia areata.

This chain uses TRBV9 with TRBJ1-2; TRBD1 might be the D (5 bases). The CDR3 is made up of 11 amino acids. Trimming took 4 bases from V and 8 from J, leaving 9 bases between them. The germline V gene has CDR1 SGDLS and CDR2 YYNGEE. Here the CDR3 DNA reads TGTGCCAGCAGCCGGGGGGAAGGCTACACCTTC. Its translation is CASSRGEGYTF.

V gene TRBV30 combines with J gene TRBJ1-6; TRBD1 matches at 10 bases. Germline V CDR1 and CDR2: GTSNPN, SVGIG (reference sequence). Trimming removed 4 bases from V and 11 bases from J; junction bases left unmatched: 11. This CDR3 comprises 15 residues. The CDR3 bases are TGTGCCTGGACGTTGGGGACAGGGGCTATTCCACCCCTCCACTTT. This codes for CAWTLGTGAIPPLHF.

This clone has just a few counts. The CDR3 DNA follows: TGTGCCAGCTCACCACGGGACAGGGTTTACAATGAGCAGTTCTTC. As protein: CASSPRDRVYNEQFF. The V and J genes are TRBV18 and TRBJ2-1; 9 nucleotides agree with TRBD1. The CDR3 length is 15 residues. J was trimmed by 4 bases and V by 1 base; bases with no gene match: 2. Germline V CDR1 and CDR2: KGHSH, LQKENI.

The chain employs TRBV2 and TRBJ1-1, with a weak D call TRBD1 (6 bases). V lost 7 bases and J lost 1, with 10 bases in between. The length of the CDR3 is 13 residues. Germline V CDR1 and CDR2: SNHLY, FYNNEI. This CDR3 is CASKTGKNTEAFF. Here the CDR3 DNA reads TGTGCCAGCAAAACAGGGAAGAACACTGAAGCTTTCTTT.

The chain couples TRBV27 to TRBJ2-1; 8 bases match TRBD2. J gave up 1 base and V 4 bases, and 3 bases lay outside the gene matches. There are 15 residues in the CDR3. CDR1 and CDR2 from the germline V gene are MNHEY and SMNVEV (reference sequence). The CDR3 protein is CASSWGGGSYNEQFF. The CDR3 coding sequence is TGTGCCAGCAGTTGGGGCGGGGGGTCCTACAATGAGCAGTTCTTC.